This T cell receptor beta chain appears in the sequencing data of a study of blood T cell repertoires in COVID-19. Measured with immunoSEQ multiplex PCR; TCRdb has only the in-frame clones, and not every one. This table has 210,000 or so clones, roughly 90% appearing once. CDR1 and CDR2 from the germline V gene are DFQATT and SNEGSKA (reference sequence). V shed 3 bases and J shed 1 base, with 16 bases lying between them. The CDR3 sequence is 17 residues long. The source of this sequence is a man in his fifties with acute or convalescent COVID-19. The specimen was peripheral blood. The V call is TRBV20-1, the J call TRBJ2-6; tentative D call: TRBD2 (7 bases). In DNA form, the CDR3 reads TGCAGTGCTAGTCTTATGGCGGGGGCGTCTGGGGCCAACGTCCTGACTTTC. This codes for CSASLMAGASGANVLTF.